The clone carrying this TCR beta chain was seen just once. The record originates from a study of beta chain features in type 1 diabetes. The germline V and J ends were trimmed by 4 bases and 4 bases, with 13 bases remaining between them. Germline V gene sequence: CDR1 SEHNR, CDR2 FQNEAQ (reference sequence). The CDR3 totals 14 residues. Every isolated RNA sample was fully reverse transcribed, so sequencing captured expressed TCRB transcripts. Naive, central memory and regulatory T cell samples averaged about 3.57 million reads. Sequencing was performed with immunoSEQ multiplex PCR; in TCRdb, only in-frame clones are kept and a portion is missing. The sample includes over 700,000 clones, 17% of them seen just once.

The J gene is TRBJ1-1, the V gene TRBV7-9, with D perhaps matching TRBD1 (6 bases). Sample: naive CD4+ T cells from blood. This clonotype originated in a woman between 18 and 29 years old in good health. The DNA for the CDR3 is TGTGCCAGCAGCTATCATCAGGGGTCCACTGAAGCTTTCTTT. Amino acids: CASSYHQGSTEAFF.